This TCR beta chain was captured in a study of identical twins. Each CDR3 protein gets one entry after TCRdb re-called the 5' RACE reads with MiXCR. The table records around 1.7 million distinct CDR3 sequences, around a third of them present only once. Germline V CDR1 and CDR2: MNHEY, SVGEGT. The CDR3 is 15 residues long. V lost 4 bases to trimming and J lost 0 bases, with 12 bases between them. The chain joins TRBV6-2 or TRBV6-3 to TRBJ1-1, with no clear D. Sequencing was performed on cord blood. This clonotype was obtained from a newborn girl in good health. The CDR3 DNA reads as TGTGCCAGCAGTTCCCTGGAGGTCGTGAACACTGAAGCTTTCTTT. Protein: CASSSLEVVNTEAFF.